These 17 T cell receptor beta chains originate from one sample sequenced in a study of molecular identifiers for immune sequencing clone quantification. TCRdb passed the PCR reads through MiXCR, listing each CDR3 protein once. The data show about 40,000 distinct CDR3 sequences, about a quarter seen once. Sequences were obtained from naive CD8+ T cells from blood, with Jurkat cell RNA spiked in. Noted subset: FACS-sorted CD8+CD4-CCR7+CD45RA+ naive T cells. All receptors come from a human donor in good health. Some libraries in this study had Jurkat cell RNA spiked in.

Comments on this clonotype: At one of its ends the junction is not consistent with the germline gene, which may arise from a read error. This rearrangement joins TRBV4-3 to TRBJ2-5, with 8 bases that match TRBD1. CDR3 length: 17 residues. The germline CDR1 and CDR2 sequences are LGHNA and YSLEER. The CDR3 region is CASSKDVVTGGQETQYF. CDR3 DNA: TGCGCCAGCAGCAAAGATGTGGTCACAGGGGGGCAAGAGACCCAGTACTTC.

This clonotype was counted a few times. This clone may be a read error of a much larger clone one base away. The conserved phenylalanine or tryptophan normally closing the CDR3 is absent here, so this likely arose from a read error. The DNA is left out, because the CDR3 cannot be placed on it with certainty; the CDR3 is given as TCRdb lists it. The rearrangement links TRBV7-9 to TRBJ1-1. The CDR3 is 12 residues long, ends included. Per the germline V gene, CDR1 is SEHNR and CDR2 is FQNEAQ (reference sequence). The CDR3: CASSSPALMPYI.

The chain has TRBV7-2 and TRBJ2-7, with TRBD1 identical over 8 bases. Trimming removed 2 bases from V and 3 bases from J; junction bases left unmatched: 9. Germline V gene lookup returns CDR1 SGHTA and CDR2 FQGNSA. The CDR3 totals 16 residues. CDR3: CASSLNRDRPSYEQYF. DNA of the CDR3: TGTGCCAGCAGCTTAAACCGGGACAGGCCTAGCTACGAGCAGTACTTC.

This clonotype was detected ten times or more. This chain uses TRBV20-1 with TRBJ2-3; tentatively, D is TRBD2 (5 bases). Trimming removed 7 bases at V and 2 bases at J, with 13 bases between. Looked up from germline, CDR1 is DFQATT and CDR2 is SNEGSKA (reference sequence). CDR3 length: 13 amino acids. The CDR3 reads CSVVGRHTDTQYF. CDR3 nucleotides: TGCAGTGTAGTGGGGAGACACACAGATACGCAGTATTTT.

This clonotype was seen many times. This chain connects TRBV4-3 to TRBJ2-1; D gene uncertain. Trimming stripped 0 bases from V and 10 bases from J, with 10 bases between. Looked up from germline, CDR1 is LGHNA and CDR2 is YSLEER. The CDR3 contains 13 residues. CDR3 protein: CASSQEIEWEQFF. In DNA form, the CDR3 reads TGCGCCAGCAGCCAAGAGATAGAATGGGAGCAGTTCTTC.

This clonotype was seen many times. The chain is built from TRBV5-1 and TRBJ1-1; TRBD1 matches 8 bases. This CDR3 has 15 amino acids. Germline lookup yields CDR1 SGHRS and CDR2 YFSETQ. V shed 4 bases and J 4 bases; nucleotides not matched to a gene: 9. CDR3 sequence (DNA): TGCGCCAGCAGCCTAGAGACAGGGGTATTCACTGAAGCTTTCTTT. It codes for CASSLETGVFTEAFF.

For this clonotype: The junction departs from the called germline gene at one end, perhaps through a read error. The chain links TRBV20-1 to TRBJ2-5; tentative D call: TRBD2 (5 bases). In germline, CDR1 is DFQATT, CDR2 SNEGSKA (reference sequence). The CDR3 has 14 residues. The CDR3 nucleotides read TGCAGTACTAGAGAGGGAGTATCCCAAGAGACCCAGTACTTC. Encoded protein: CSTREGVSQETQYF.

For this clonotype: The germline gene is not matched at one end of the junction; a read error may be the cause. The chain carries TRBV11-2 and TRBJ2-1, with 12 bases lining up with TRBD2. Germline CDR1 and CDR2: SGHAT and FQNNGV. The CDR3 loop spans 21 amino acids. The CDR3 coding sequence is TGTGCCCGCAGCCCCCCCGATGGGCTAGCGGGGGGGCCCGCCGCCTACCATGAGCAGTTCTTC. Protein product: CARSPPDGLAGGPAAYHEQFF.

In its sample, this clonotype was seen many times. The chain employs TRBV7-2 and TRBJ2-3; 7 bases map to TRBD1. The V and J ends lost 5 bases and 10 bases, in that order; junction bases with no gene match: 9. Germline CDR1 reads SGHTA; CDR2 reads FQGNSA. This CDR3 comprises 13 residues. The CDR3 is CASSPLEGAAQYF. The CDR3 DNA follows: TGTGCCAGCAGCCCCCTAGAGGGGGCGGCGCAGTATTTT.

The V gene is TRBV29-1, the J gene TRBJ2-1, with a tentative D call TRBD2 (7 bases). CDR1 SQVTM and CDR2 ANQGSEA come from the germline V gene. V gave up 7 bases and J gave up 2 bases, with 18 bases separating them. CDR3 length equals 15 residues. The CDR3 nucleotides read TGCAGCGCCCAAGGGGGGAGCGGGGCCTACAATGAGCAGTTCTTC. The encoded protein is CSAQGGSGAYNEQFF.

This clonotype was seen many times. This sequence joins TRBV12-3 or TRBV12-4 and TRBJ2-7; 9 nucleotides align to TRBD1. This CDR3 region has 15 residues. J gave up 5 bases and V 5 bases, and 10 bases lay outside the gene matches. In DNA form, the CDR3 reads TGTGCCAGCAGTCCCTCAATAGGGACAGGGAACGAGCAGTACTTC. Its protein product is CASSPSIGTGNEQYF.

This clonotype was seen at least ten times. The rearrangement links TRBV4-1 to TRBJ2-3; D uncertain. This CDR3 is 15 amino acids long. Germline-derived CDR1 and CDR2 are MGHRA and YSYEKL. Trimming left V 0 bases short and J 3 bases short, with 10 bases between. The CDR3 region is CASSQEWRLTDTQYF. The CDR3 bases are TGCGCCAGCAGCCAAGAATGGCGTCTGACAGATACGCAGTATTTT.

In the case of this clonotype: A read error is possible here, since a much larger clone lies one base away. The chain joins TRBV7-9 to TRBJ2-5, with a weak D call TRBD1 (5 bases). Per germline, CDR1 SEHNR and CDR2 FQNEAQ (reference sequence). This CDR3 contains 13 residues. V shed 3 bases and J shed 1 base, with 6 bases lying between them. The CDR3 loop reads CASSFTGQETQYF. The CDR3, as DNA: TGTGCCAGCAGCTTCACAGGCCAAGAGACCCAGTACTTC.

For this clonotype: One end of the junction does not line up with germline, which may come from a read error. The chain combines TRBV5-8 with TRBJ1-5; D is undetermined. Germline V lookup: CDR1 SGHTS, CDR2 YDEGEE. The CDR3 spans 11 residues. The CDR3 here is CASSLSQPLHF. CDR3 nucleotides: TGTGCCAGCAGCTTGAGTCAGCCCCTGCATTTT.

Comments on this clonotype: This may come from a read error, since a much larger clone is one base off. This chain connects TRBV13 to TRBJ2-7; 9 bases match TRBD2. The germline gives CDR1 PRHDT, CDR2 FYEKMQ (reference sequence). V lost 4 bases, J lost 5 bases, and 9 bases stayed unmatched. The CDR3 spans 15 residues. The chain's CDR3 is CASSSSGLAAHEQYF. The DNA of the CDR3 is TGTGCCAGCAGCTCCTCGGGACTAGCAGCTCACGAGCAGTACTTC.

The chain has TRBV30 and TRBJ2-3; D gene ambiguous. Germline V CDR1 and CDR2: GTSNPN, SVGIG (reference sequence). The CDR3 has 11 amino acids. V lost 4 bases to trimming and J lost 3 bases, with 5 bases between them. CDR3 nucleotides: TGTGCCTGGACTTTTACAGATACGCAGTATTTT. Amino acid sequence: CAWTFTDTQYF.

The sample holds many counts of this clonotype. DNA for the CDR3: TGTGCCAGCTCGGTCTACCGCGGGGATACGCAGTATTTT. Encoded protein: CASSVYRGDTQYF. V and J are TRBV5-4 and TRBJ2-3; D possibly corresponds to TRBD2 (5 bases). V was clipped by 7 bases and J by 6 bases, with 15 bases between them. Looked up from germline, CDR1 is SGHNT and CDR2 is YYREEE (reference sequence). CDR3 length equals 13 residues.